This T cell receptor beta chain was identified during a study of shared clonotypes between healthy human individuals (dated by TCRdb to the early 2020s). Broadly, across the study: A couple of women and three men aged 18 to 49 years were included in the cohort. For each donor, three plates each were used for CD4 naive and CD4 memory, two plates were used for CD8 naive, and one plate was used for CD8 memory. To estimate repertoire size and how much clonotype sharing occurs between individuals, the study deeply sequenced the blood TCR repertoires of roughly 5 healthy adults. Different laboratories and diverse techniques were used to prepare libraries and sequence TCR repertoires, to increase sequencing depth and limit assay-specific biases. Each donor's leukapheresis produced roughly between roughly 0.85 and 9 billion PBMCs.

CDR1 and CDR2 are drawn from the germline V gene: SGHTA, FQGNSA. Trimming at the junction amounts to 2 bases on V and 6 bases on J, and the germline ends lie 5 bases apart. Including cysteine and phenylalanine, the CDR3 has 12 amino acids. Only the CDR3 part of the read is kept: 36 bases, read in frame from the first base. Here is what the overall study found, with its caveats: Even with the large sequencing depth, rarefaction of the sorted-subset datasets indicated that sequencing was incomplete. Sampling was restricted to blood, and TCR repertoires in tissues likely differ from the TCR repertoires found in blood. Naive subsets generally had larger estimated clonotype richness than memory subsets did. Pairwise subsampling led to the expectation that sequencing depth would affect the degree of clonotype sharing among donors. Sharing across a few donors was observed for about 4.8% of naive CD4, under 4% of naive CD8, over 2% of memory CD4, and approximately 0.41% of memory CD8 clonotypes. Because the study included only a small number of donors, the genetic and exposure-history diversity represented was limited. Compared with non-shared clonotypes, clonotypes shared by all four sorted-subset donors had higher generation probabilities.

Note on this clone: Its specific antigen is unknown. The input lacks base qualities; no much larger clone sits a single base away.

The donors were healthy, HIV-negative adults who had no recently reported acute infections or vaccinations. Only Caucasian adults living in Nashville, Tennessee, USA were represented among the donors. CD4+ T cells were enriched by magnetic negative selection, after which naive cells were positively selected on CD45RA and the negative fraction was taken as the memory subset. Blood was collected by leukapheresis, and PBMCs were isolated by Ficoll-Histopaque density gradient centrifugation and then cryopreserved in liquid nitrogen vapor phase. Purity and quantity of every magnetically sorted T cell population were checked by analytical flow cytometry. Genomic DNA was isolated from each sorted fraction and quantified by UV absorbance on a Nanodrop 2000c. TCR CDR3 regions were amplified from genomic DNA by multiplex PCR using the deep immunoSEQ assay. Extracted genomic DNA from each cell subset was distributed evenly across all wells of several immunoSEQ 96-well plates, and each plate was treated as a replicate. Each replicate PCR for sorted subsets received approximately 220 ng genomic DNA, equal to roughly 29,000 T cell genomes. The purified libraries were quantified using a Qubit 3.0 fluorometer, sized with a Bioanalyzer 2100, and then quantified again using the KAPA Library Quantification kit. A separate single-read 150-cycle Illumina NextSeq 550 flow cell was used to sequence each immunoSEQ 96-well plate. The original methods were these. Because the immunoSEQ output held only junctional sequences and lacked quality scores, the filtering could not match the filtering applied to full-length reads. To assign V/J genes and CDR3, sequences were annotated against IMGT germline references using PyIR, a Python wrapper for IgBLAST v1.9. Any read was removed if the V/J assignment was weak (E-value above 1e-6), the CDR3 was missing, or the read contained stop codons, out-of-frame junctions, or ambiguous translated residues. V3J clonotypes were defined as sequences sharing an identical inferred V gene, J gene, and CDR3 amino acid sequence. Percentage overlap between repertoires was computed as shared unique clonotypes divided by the size of the smaller repertoire. RTK rarefaction, the Chao1 estimator, and Recon v2.1 estimates of unobserved clonotypes were used to assess repertoire richness. OLGA was used to compute generation probabilities for all TCRbeta clonotypes that the gDNA method yielded from a handful of donors. The immuneACCESS repertoire file appears here via TCRdb, limited to in-frame rearrangements. These files lack a portion of the clones; in checked studies, under half of the deficit traces to unresolved V genes, and the cause of the others is not known. V and J calls and clone size are as listed in that table; D and trimming were resolved from the DNA. The sample data list 2 million to 2.5 million clones, and 85% to 95% of these were observed just once. The ten largest clones capture 0.39% of the sample.

The V gene is TRBV7-2 and the J gene is TRBJ1-5; no D gene call is confident. This sequence was found in a man aged 18 to 30 in good health. Some clones in this sample may be carry-over from other donors' samples. The sequenced sample consisted of naive CD4+ T cells from PBMCs. The sample's cell subset or site label, decoded: CD45RA+ positively selected. The encoded CDR3 is CASSLPRQPQHF. The DNA sequence is TGTGCCAGCAGCTTACCCCGTCAGCCCCAGCATTTT.